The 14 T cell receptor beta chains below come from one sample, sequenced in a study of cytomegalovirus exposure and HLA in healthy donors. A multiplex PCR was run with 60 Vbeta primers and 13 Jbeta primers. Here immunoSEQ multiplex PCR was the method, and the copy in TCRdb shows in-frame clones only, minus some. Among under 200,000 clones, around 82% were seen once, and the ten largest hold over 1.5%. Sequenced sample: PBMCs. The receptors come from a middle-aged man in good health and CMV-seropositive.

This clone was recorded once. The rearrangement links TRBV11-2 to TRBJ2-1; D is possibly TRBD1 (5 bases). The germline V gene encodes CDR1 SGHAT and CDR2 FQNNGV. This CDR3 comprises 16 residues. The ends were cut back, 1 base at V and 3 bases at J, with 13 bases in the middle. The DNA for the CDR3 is TGTGCCAGCAGCTTAGTCGGCAGGGATTACTACAATGAGCAGTTCTTC. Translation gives CASSLVGRDYYNEQFF.

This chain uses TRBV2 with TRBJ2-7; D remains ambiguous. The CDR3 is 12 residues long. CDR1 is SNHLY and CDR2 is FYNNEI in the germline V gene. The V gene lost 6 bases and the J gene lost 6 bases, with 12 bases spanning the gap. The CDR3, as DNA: TGTGCCAGCAGCCATTACAACAGCGAGCAGTACTTC. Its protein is CASSHYNSEQYF.

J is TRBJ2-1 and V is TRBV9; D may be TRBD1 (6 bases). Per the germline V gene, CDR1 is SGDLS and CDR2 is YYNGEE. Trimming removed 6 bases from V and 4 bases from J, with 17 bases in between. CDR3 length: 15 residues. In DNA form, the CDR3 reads TGTGCCAGCACCACAGGGATCGGATCATACAATGAGCAGTTCTTC. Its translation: CASTTGIGSYNEQFF.

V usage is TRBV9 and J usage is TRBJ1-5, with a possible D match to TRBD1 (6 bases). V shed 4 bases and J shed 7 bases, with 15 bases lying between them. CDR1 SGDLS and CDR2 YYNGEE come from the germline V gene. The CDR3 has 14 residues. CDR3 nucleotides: TGTGCCAGCAGCCTACGGGGCAGGGGACAGCCCCAGCATTTT. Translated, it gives CASSLRGRGQPQHF.

The CDR3 DNA sequence: TGTGCCAGTAGTGTACAGACCCCCTTGGGCAATCAGCCCCAGCATTTT. This encodes CASSVQTPLGNQPQHF. The rearrangement uses TRBV19 and TRBJ1-5; D gene ambiguous. The length of the CDR3 is 16 residues. CDR1 and CDR2 from the germline V gene are LNHDA and SQIVND (reference sequence). Trimming took 5 bases from V and 2 from J, leaving 16 bases between them. Full variable domain (outside the CDR3, taken from reference TRBV19 and TRBJ1-5): DGGITQSPKYLFRKEGQNVTLSCEQNLNHDAMYWYRQDPGQGLRLIYYSQIVNDFQKGDIAEGYSVSREKKESFPLTVTSAQKNPTAFYLCASSVQTPLGNQPQHFGDGTRLSIL.

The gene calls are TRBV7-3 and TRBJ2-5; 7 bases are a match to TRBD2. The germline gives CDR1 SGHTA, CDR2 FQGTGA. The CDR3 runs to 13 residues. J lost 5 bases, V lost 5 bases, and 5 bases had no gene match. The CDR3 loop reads CASSVGLDETQYF. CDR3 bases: TGTGCCAGCAGCGTCGGACTAGACGAGACCCAGTACTTC.

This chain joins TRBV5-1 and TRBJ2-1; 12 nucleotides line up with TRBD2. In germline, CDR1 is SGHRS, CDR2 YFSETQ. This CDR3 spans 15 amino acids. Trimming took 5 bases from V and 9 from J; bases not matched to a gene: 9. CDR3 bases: TGCGCCAGCAGTTCTAGACTAGCGGGAGTCCCTGAGCAGTTCTTC. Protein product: CASSSRLAGVPEQFF.

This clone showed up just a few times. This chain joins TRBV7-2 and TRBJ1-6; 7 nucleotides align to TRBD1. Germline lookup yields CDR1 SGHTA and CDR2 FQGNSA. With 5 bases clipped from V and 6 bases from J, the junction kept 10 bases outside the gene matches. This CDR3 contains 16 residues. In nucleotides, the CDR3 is TGTGCCAGCAGCCTGGGGGGACAGATCCTTAATTCACCCCTCCACTTT. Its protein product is CASSLGGQILNSPLHF.

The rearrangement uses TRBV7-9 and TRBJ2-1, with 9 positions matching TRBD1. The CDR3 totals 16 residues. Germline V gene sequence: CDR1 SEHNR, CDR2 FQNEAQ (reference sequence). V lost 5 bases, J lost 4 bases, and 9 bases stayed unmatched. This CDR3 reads CASSQLAGQGYNEQFF. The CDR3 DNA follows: TGTGCCAGCAGCCAGCTAGCCGGACAGGGGTACAATGAGCAGTTCTTC.

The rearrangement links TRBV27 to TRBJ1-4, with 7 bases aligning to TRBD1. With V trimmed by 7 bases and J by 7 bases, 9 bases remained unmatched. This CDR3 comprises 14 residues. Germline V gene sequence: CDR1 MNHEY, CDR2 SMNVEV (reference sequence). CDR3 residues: CASKSRGTVEKLFF. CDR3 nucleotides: TGTGCCAGCAAGTCAAGAGGGACAGTTGAAAAACTGTTTTTT.

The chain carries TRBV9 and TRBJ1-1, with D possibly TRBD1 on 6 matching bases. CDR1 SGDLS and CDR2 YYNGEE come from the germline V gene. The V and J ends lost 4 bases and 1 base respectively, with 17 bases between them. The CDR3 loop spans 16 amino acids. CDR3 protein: CASSPPGQGRNTEAFF. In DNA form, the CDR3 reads TGTGCCAGCAGCCCACCCGGGCAGGGGAGGAACACTGAAGCTTTCTTT.

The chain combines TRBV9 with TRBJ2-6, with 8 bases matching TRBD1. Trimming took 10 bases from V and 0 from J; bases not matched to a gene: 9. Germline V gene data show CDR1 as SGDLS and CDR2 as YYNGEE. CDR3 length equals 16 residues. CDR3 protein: CASGQGALSGANVLTF. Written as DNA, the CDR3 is TGTGCCTCAGGACAGGGAGCCCTCTCTGGGGCCAACGTCCTGACTTTC.

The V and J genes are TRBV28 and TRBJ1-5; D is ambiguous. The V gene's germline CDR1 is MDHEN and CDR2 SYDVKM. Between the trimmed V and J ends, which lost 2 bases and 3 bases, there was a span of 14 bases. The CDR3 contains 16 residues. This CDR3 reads CASSLNGRRVNQPQHF. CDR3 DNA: TGTGCCAGCAGTTTAAACGGACGGAGGGTCAATCAGCCCCAGCATTTT.

CDR3 protein: CASSKGQGSADTQYF. Written as DNA, the CDR3 is TGTGCCAGCAGCAAGGGACAGGGATCGGCAGATACGCAGTATTTT. The V call is TRBV7-6, the J call TRBJ2-3; 9 bases map to TRBD1. Unmatched junction bases numbered 7, after V lost 5 bases and J lost 4 bases. This CDR3 is built from 15 residues. The germline gives CDR1 SGHVS, CDR2 FNYEAQ.